The 32 T cell receptor beta chains given below trace back to one sample, sequenced in a study of a mutant IDH1 vaccine in newly diagnosed glioma. Libraries were prepared by immunoSEQ multiplex PCR; TCRdb keeps only in-frame clonotypes and omits some of them. The sample holds 45,000 to 60,000 clones; roughly nine tenths are singletons and the top ten take 2% to 2.5%. No antigen has been assigned to these receptors. As to time point: week 11, during vaccination. In every dose of vaccine, 300 ug of mutant IDH1 20-mer peptide was given alongside topical imiquimod. The sample in question was PBMCs, obtained from a glioma patient whose treatment included an IDH1 peptide vaccine. These receptors originate from a man aged 45 to 65 with glioma.

This chain links TRBV10-3 with TRBJ1-1, with 7 bases matching TRBD1. The CDR3 consists of 16 residues. Germline trimming cut 3 bases from V and 1 base from J; bases unmatched to any gene: 8. The V gene's germline CDR1 is ENHRY and CDR2 SYGVKD. CDR3 protein: CAISDQRTGRNTEAFF. As DNA, the CDR3 is TGTGCCATCAGTGACCAAAGGACAGGCCGGAACACTGAAGCTTTCTTT.

This rearrangement joins TRBV20-1 to TRBJ1-1; D is unclear. CDR3 length: 10 residues. The V gene's germline CDR1 is DFQATT and CDR2 SNEGSKA (reference sequence). V lost 0 bases to trimming and J lost 4 bases, with 0 bases between them. The CDR3: CSARDTEAFF. The CDR3 DNA reads TGCAGTGCTAGAGACACTGAAGCTTTCTTT.

The J gene is TRBJ1-2, the V gene TRBV4-3; D not resolved. The CDR3 has 14 amino acids. Germline V gene sequence: CDR1 LGHNA, CDR2 YSLEER. V dropped 1 base and J dropped 8 bases, with 14 bases sitting between them. CDR3 nucleotides: TGCGCCAGCAGCCAAGTTATTGCGGGTAGAGGCTACACCTTC. Translating gives CASSQVIAGRGYTF.

This clone was picked up one time. The chain links TRBV7-9 to TRBJ2-3; D might be TRBD1 (6 bases). Per germline, CDR1 SEHNR and CDR2 FQNEAQ (reference sequence). The CDR3 totals 12 residues. V was trimmed by 10 bases and J by 0 bases, leaving 8 bases between them. The CDR3 reads CATRGSTDTQYF. DNA for the CDR3: TGTGCCACTAGGGGGAGCACAGATACGCAGTATTTT.

The V gene is TRBV10-1, the J gene TRBJ2-1; D not certain. V lost 4 bases, J lost 2 bases, and 6 bases lay in between. CDR3 size: 13 residues. Germline lookup yields CDR1 WNHNN and CDR2 SYGVQD (reference sequence). The CDR3 DNA reads TGCGCCAGCAGTGTTTCAACCTACAATGAGCAGTTCTTC. Translating gives CASSVSTYNEQFF.

This chain uses TRBV5-4 with TRBJ2-7, with 7 bases aligning to TRBD2. The V segment lost 1 base and the J segment 0 bases; nucleotides outside the gene matches: 4. CDR3 length: 15 residues. Germline CDR1 and CDR2: SGHNT and YYREEE (reference sequence). The CDR3 sequence: CASSLLGGSSYEQYF. CDR3 DNA sequence: TGTGCCAGCAGCTTGTTGGGCGGGAGCTCCTACGAGCAGTACTTC. Drawing the rest from reference TRBV5-4 and TRBJ2-7, the complete variable domain is ETGVTQSPTHLIKTRGQQVTLRCSSQSGHNTVSWYQQALGQGPQFIFQYYREEENGRGNFPPRFSGLQFPNYSSELNVNALELDDSALYLCASSLLGGSSYEQYFGPGTRLTVT.

This clone is a singleton in its sample. J is TRBJ2-7 and V is TRBV10-3; D unclear. V shed 3 bases and J shed 2 bases, with 14 bases lying between them. Germline-derived CDR1 and CDR2 are ENHRY and SYGVKD. CDR3 length: 15 residues. The CDR3 protein is CAISDEDTQPYEQYF. The CDR3 DNA follows: TGTGCCATCAGTGACGAAGACACGCAACCCTACGAGCAGTACTTC.

The CDR3 spells CAISDNRRFYEQYF. CDR3 DNA sequence: TGTGCCATCAGTGACAACAGAAGATTCTACGAGCAGTACTTC. The rearrangement uses TRBV10-3 and TRBJ2-7; unclear D gene. Trimming took 3 bases from V and 3 from J, leaving 12 bases between them. CDR3 size: 14 residues. Germline assignment: CDR1 ENHRY and CDR2 SYGVKD.

J is TRBJ2-7 and V is TRBV4-2; TRBD2 is a possible D gene (6 bases). The germline V and J ends were trimmed by 4 bases and 0 bases, with 13 bases remaining between them. Germline CDR1 LGHNA, CDR2 YNFKEQ. The CDR3 runs 15 residues. The CDR3 DNA reads as TGTGCCAGCAGCCCCGGGGGTAGCGGCTCCTACGAGCAGTACTTC. It is translated as CASSPGGSGSYEQYF.

The chain carries TRBV4-3 and TRBJ2-5; 9 bases align to TRBD2. J was trimmed by 2 bases and V by 2 bases; bases with no gene match: 3. CDR1 is LGHNA and CDR2 is YSLEER in the germline V gene. This CDR3 is built from 15 residues. DNA for the CDR3: TGCGCCAGCAGCCAACTAGCGGGGATACAAGAGACCCAGTACTTC. It codes for CASSQLAGIQETQYF.

The V gene is TRBV4-3, the J gene TRBJ2-1; 10 bases map to TRBD1. The V gene end was trimmed by 1 base and the J gene end by 6 bases; junction bases not matched to a gene: 12. Germline assignment: CDR1 LGHNA and CDR2 YSLEER. The CDR3 is made up of 18 amino acids. CDR3 nucleotides: TGCGCCAGCAGCCAAGTTGGGTACGGGACAGGGGTTATCAATGAGCAGTTCTTC. It codes for CASSQVGYGTGVINEQFF.

CDR3 sequence: CASSADRGEAFF. CDR3 sequence (DNA): TGTGCCAGCAGCGCCGACAGGGGTGAAGCTTTCTTT. This chain links TRBV5-6 with TRBJ1-1, with TRBD1 identical over 8 bases. This CDR3 spans 12 amino acids. The V gene's germline CDR1 is SGHDT and CDR2 YYEEEE. The V gene end was trimmed by 4 bases and the J gene end by 7 bases; junction bases not matched to a gene: 3.

The V call is TRBV2, the J call TRBJ2-2, with 10 positions matching TRBD2. The V gene's germline CDR1 is SNHLY and CDR2 FYNNEI. Trimming at V came to 5 bases and at J to 3 bases, leaving 6 bases not matched to a gene. The CDR3 runs 16 residues. The CDR3 nucleotides are TGTGCCAGCAGTAGCGCGAGCGGGGGGGACACCGGGGAGCTGTTTTTT. Its translation is CASSSASGGDTGELFF.

The chain is built from TRBV6-6 and TRBJ1-1; the D gene is possibly TRBD1 (5 bases). Per germline, CDR1 MNHNY and CDR2 SVGAGI (reference sequence). This CDR3 contains 14 residues. V shed 6 bases and J shed 4 bases, with 15 bases lying between them. The CDR3 sequence is CASSSSPGGTEAFF. The CDR3 region has the DNA TGTGCCAGCAGCTCTAGTCCGGGGGGCACTGAAGCTTTCTTT.

The V gene is TRBV6-1, the J gene TRBJ1-3, with D perhaps matching TRBD1 (5 bases). The germline V gene encodes CDR1 MNHNS and CDR2 SASEGT. Trimming shortened V by 0 bases and J by 7 bases, and 7 bases separated the two germline ends. The CDR3 totals 13 residues. CDR3 nucleotides: TGTGCCAGCAGTGAAGCGCGGGGGAACACCATATATTTT. Amino acids: CASSEARGNTIYF.

The rearrangement joins TRBV15 to TRBJ2-5, with D possibly TRBD1 on 5 matching bases. Germline-derived CDR1 and CDR2 are LNHNV and YYDKDF (reference sequence). CDR3 length: 13 residues. V was pared by 8 bases and J by 4 bases, with 14 bases between. The CDR3 coding sequence is TGTGCCACCCAATTCCAGGGCTCAGAGACCCAGTACTTC. Protein sequence: CATQFQGSETQYF. Full variable domain (rest looked up from reference TRBV15 and TRBJ2-5): DAMVIQNPRYQVTQFGKPVTLSCSQTLNHNVMYWYQQKSSQAPKLLFHYYDKDFNNEADTPDNFQSRRPNTSFCFLDIRSPGLGDTAMYLCATQFQGSETQYFGPGTRLLVL.

This sequence joins TRBV7-9 and TRBJ2-2; possible D gene TRBD2, 6 bases. V lost 5 bases, J lost 3 bases, and 16 bases lay in between. This CDR3 region has 16 residues. Germline CDR1 and CDR2: SEHNR and FQNEAQ (reference sequence). Written as DNA, the CDR3 is TGTGCCAGCAGCCCCACTCCGGGACTCTACACCGGGGAGCTGTTTTTT. Translating gives CASSPTPGLYTGELFF.

This chain uses TRBV5-1 with TRBJ1-1; D not certain. V lost 0 bases, J lost 3 bases, and 3 bases lay in between. This CDR3 is built from 12 residues. Germline V CDR1 and CDR2: SGHRS, YFSETQ. This CDR3 is CASSLDHTEAFF. The CDR3 nucleotides are TGCGCCAGCAGCTTGGACCACACTGAAGCTTTCTTT.

The rearrangement links TRBV5-4 to TRBJ1-1; 9 nucleotides align to TRBD1. Trimming cost V 4 bases and J 7 bases; bases outside gene matches: 14. The CDR3 sequence is 16 residues long. Germline V CDR1 and CDR2: SGHNT, YYREEE (reference sequence). CDR3 protein: CASSQLGWTGEDEAFF. The CDR3 DNA sequence: TGTGCCAGCAGCCAACTGGGGTGGACAGGGGAAGATGAAGCTTTCTTT.

J is TRBJ2-7 and V is TRBV9; TRBD2 matches at 10 bases. V dropped 4 bases and J dropped 7; count of bases not matched to a gene: 8. Germline loops: CDR1 SGDLS, CDR2 YYNGEE. The CDR3 extends over 14 amino acids. The CDR3 here is CASSTAGGPREQYF. DNA of the CDR3: TGTGCCAGCAGCACAGCGGGGGGGCCGAGGGAGCAGTACTTC.

The chain combines TRBV5-1 with TRBJ2-7; no reliable D call. The CDR3 has 15 residues. V lost 4 bases and J 5 bases, leaving 19 bases between the germline ends. CDR1 and CDR2 (germline): SGHRS, YFSETQ. CDR3 residues: CASSSAGPHENEQYF. In nucleotides, the CDR3 is TGCGCCAGCAGCAGTGCTGGACCCCACGAGAACGAGCAGTACTTC.

This chain uses TRBV19 with TRBJ2-2; D unclear. The CDR3 is 17 residues long. V was shortened by 0 bases and J by 0 bases, with 11 bases between the two germline ends. From germline, CDR1 is LNHDA and CDR2 SQIVND (reference sequence). The CDR3 DNA reads as TGTGCCAGTAGTATAGATCCTGCGGCAGCGAACACCGGGGAGCTGTTTTTT. Amino acid sequence: CASSIDPAAANTGELFF.

The chain joins TRBV19 to TRBJ2-6; no clear D. With 3 bases removed from V and 0 bases from J, the gap between germline ends came to 6 bases. The CDR3 length is 15 residues. In germline, CDR1 is LNHDA, CDR2 SQIVND (reference sequence). CDR3 nucleotides: TGTGCCAGTAGTATTTCGTTCTCTGGGGCCAACGTCCTGACTTTC. Translation: CASSISFSGANVLTF.

This clone was picked up one time. J is TRBJ1-1 and V is TRBV2; D is unresolved. This CDR3 comprises 13 residues. CDR1 and CDR2 (germline): SNHLY, FYNNEI. The V end was cut by 6 bases, the J end by 4 bases, with 12 bases between. The CDR3 DNA reads as TGTGCCAGCAGCCTTACAGTAGTCACTGAAGCTTTCTTT. Translation: CASSLTVVTEAFF. Drawing the rest from reference TRBV2 and TRBJ1-1, the complete variable domain is EPEVTQTPSHQVTQMGQEVILRCVPISNHLYFYWYRQILGQKVEFLVSFYNNEISEKSEIFDDQFSVERPDGSNFTLKIRSTKLEDSAMYFCASSLTVVTEAFFGQGTRLTVV.

The count of this clone is one. The chain is built from TRBV27 and TRBJ1-1; perhaps TRBD1 as D (6 bases). CDR1 is MNHEY, CDR2 SMNVEV, per germline (reference sequence). CDR3 length: 13 amino acids. Trimming took 8 bases from V and 5 from J, leaving 15 bases between them. The CDR3 protein is CASYHKGGTEAFF. The CDR3 DNA reads as TGTGCCAGCTACCACAAGGGGGGGACTGAAGCTTTCTTT.

This clone occurred once. The V and J genes are TRBV27 and TRBJ1-6; D call uncertain. This CDR3 has 12 amino acids. Germline V gene lookup returns CDR1 MNHEY and CDR2 SMNVEV (reference sequence). The germline V and J ends were trimmed by 8 bases and 9 bases, with 11 bases remaining between them. CDR3 sequence (DNA): TGTGCCAGCCTTAGGGTTGTTTCACCCCTCCACTTT. Amino acid sequence: CASLRVVSPLHF.

The rearrangement uses TRBV6-5 and TRBJ1-1; 7 bases are shared with TRBD1. CDR3 length: 15 residues. The germline V gene encodes CDR1 MNHEY and CDR2 SVGAGI. V was pared by 9 bases and J by 0 bases, with 10 bases of the junction left unmatched. CDR3 residues: CASHLDRSLNTEAFF. For the CDR3, the DNA is TGTGCCAGTCACCTGGACAGGTCCCTGAACACTGAAGCTTTCTTT.

This rearrangement joins TRBV6-5 to TRBJ2-7, with 9 positions matching TRBD1. Germline V gene lookup returns CDR1 MNHEY and CDR2 SVGAGI. The CDR3 is 13 residues long. The ends lost 6 bases at V and 6 bases at J; junction bases unmatched: 6. The CDR3 DNA sequence: TGTGCCAGCAGACGGGACAGGGCCTCCGAGCAGTACTTC. Its protein product is CASRRDRASEQYF.

This chain links TRBV19 with TRBJ2-5; possibly TRBD1 or TRBD2 for D (5 bases each). The V gene lost 3 bases and the J gene lost 5 bases, with 16 bases spanning the gap. This CDR3 is 15 amino acids long. Germline-derived CDR1 and CDR2 are LNHDA and SQIVND (reference sequence). The CDR3 spells CASSIGGRAGETQYF. The DNA of the CDR3 is TGTGCCAGTAGTATTGGGGGTCGGGCAGGGGAGACCCAGTACTTC.

The rearrangement joins TRBV29-1 to TRBJ2-7; TRBD1 matches at 11 bases. Germline loops: CDR1 SQVTM, CDR2 ANQGSEA. The CDR3 is 13 amino acids. V lost 6 bases to trimming and J lost 4 bases; unmatched junction nucleotides: 5. As DNA, the CDR3 is TGCAGCGTCGAGGGGACAGGGGGTTACGAGCAGTACTTC. Translating it yields CSVEGTGGYEQYF.

This chain uses TRBV2 with TRBJ2-5; D may match TRBD1 or TRBD2 (5 bases each). V lost 7 bases and J 5 bases, leaving 14 bases between the germline ends. The CDR3 contains 13 residues. Germline values: CDR1 SNHLY, CDR2 FYNNEI. The CDR3 DNA is TGTGCCAGCAAATGGGGGTTGAGGGAGACCCAGTACTTC. This gives the protein CASKWGLRETQYF.

The V and J genes are TRBV6-5 and TRBJ2-2; D is undetermined. Germline V gene lookup returns CDR1 MNHEY and CDR2 SVGAGI. CDR3 length: 12 residues. Trimming took off 2 bases at V and 5 bases at J, with 3 bases between the two ends. The CDR3 protein is CASSYETGELFF. The CDR3 DNA follows: TGTGCCAGCAGTTACGAGACCGGGGAGCTGTTTTTT.